Listed below are T cell receptor beta chains from one sample, sequenced in a study of shared clonotypes between healthy human individuals. Assay: immunoSEQ multiplex PCR; the TCRdb copy retains only in-frame clones and omits some. The data hold about 2.1 million clones, with over 85% observed a single time. Sequencing was carried out using naive CD8+ T cells from PBMCs. The receptors were sampled from a man aged 18 to 30 in good health. Some clones in this sample may be carry-over from other donors' samples. Both conserved end residues are part of each CDR3. The D gene is left open where the match is weak. Rows give clone size only sometimes, using once, few, many, or a class for an expanded clone.

j_call d_call v_call clone_size cdr3_aa cdr3_nt
TRBJ2-1 TRBD1 TRBV7-9 NA CASSFAGTVINEQFF TGTGCCAGCAGCTTCGCCGGGACAGTAATAAATGAGCAGTTCTTC
TRBJ2-3 TRBD1 TRBV7-3 NA CASSLKGQGRRRTDTQYF TGTGCCAGCAGCTTAAAGGGACAGGGGCGCAGGAGGACAGATACGCAGTATTTT
TRBJ2-3 NA TRBV7-6 NA CASSRVPTDTQYF TGTGCCAGCAGTAGGGTCCCCACAGATACGCAGTATTTT
TRBJ2-6 NA TRBV21-1 once CASRDTSGANVLTF TGTGCCAGCAGGGACACTTCTGGGGCCAACGTCCTGACTTTC
TRBJ1-2 TRBD1 TRBV30 NA CAYKTGTEIDHGYTF TGTGCCTATAAAACCGGGACAGAGATTGACCATGGCTACACCTTC
TRBJ2-7 NA TRBV11-1 NA CASSFPLRDPGVPEQYF TGTGCCAGCAGCTTCCCCCTCCGGGACCCTGGAGTGCCCGAGCAGTACTTC
TRBJ2-7 NA TRBV4-1 once CASSQDRSYEQYF TGCGCCAGCAGCCAAGATCGGTCCTACGAGCAGTACTTC
TRBJ2-7 NA TRBV7-9 NA CASTHQNRPTYEQYF TGTGCCAGCACACACCAAAACAGGCCGACCTACGAGCAGTACTTC
TRBJ2-5 TRBD2 TRBV5-1 NA CASSLDIFLGGQETQYF TGCGCCAGCAGCTTGGATATCTTCCTCGGGGGGCAAGAGACCCAGTACTTC
TRBJ2-7 NA TRBV7-6 NA CASSLEVAATYEQYF TGTGCCAGCAGCTTGGAGGTAGCGGCCACCTACGAGCAGTACTTC
TRBJ2-1 NA TRBV4-1 NA CASSQSSGGNEQFF TGCGCCAGCAGCCAATCCTCGGGCGGAAATGAGCAGTTCTTC
TRBJ2-7 TRBD2 TRBV4-1 NA CASSQDRSSGSYEQYF TGCGCCAGCAGCCAAGATCGTTCCAGCGGGAGCTACGAGCAGTACTTC
TRBJ1-1 NA TRBV27 NA CASSLYTGDPEAFF TGTGCCAGCAGTTTATACACCGGGGACCCTGAAGCTTTCTTT
TRBJ1-2 NA TRBV7-2 NA CASSLGGALLYGYTF TGTGCCAGCAGCTTAGGGGGTGCCCTCCTCTATGGCTACACCTTC
TRBJ2-1 TRBD2 TRBV4-3 NA CASSLGLAVYNEQFF TGCGCCAGCAGCCTAGGGCTAGCGGTATACAATGAGCAGTTCTTC
TRBJ2-1 NA TRBV27 once CASYGSYNEQFF TGTGCCAGCTACGGCAGTTACAATGAGCAGTTCTTC
TRBJ2-2 TRBD2 TRBV29-1 NA CSVTSGNTGELFF TGCAGCGTGACTAGCGGGAACACCGGGGAGCTGTTTTTT
TRBJ1-5 NA TRBV13 NA CASSPRAAQPQHF TGTGCCAGCAGCCCGAGGGCCGCCCAGCCCCAGCATTTT
TRBJ1-2 NA TRBV30 NA CAWSGQRRDYGYTF TGTGCCTGGAGTGGACAGCGGCGAGACTATGGCTACACCTTC
TRBJ2-7 NA TRBV19 NA CASSPQRWPGIHEQYF TGTGCCAGTAGTCCACAACGTTGGCCAGGGATCCACGAGCAGTACTTC
TRBJ1-1 TRBD1 TRBV7-9 NA CASSFQTGLNTEAFF TGTGCCAGCAGCTTCCAGACAGGGCTGAACACTGAAGCTTTCTTT
TRBJ2-1 NA TRBV4-3 NA CASSQDVKGGNEQFF TGCGCCAGCAGCCAAGATGTTAAAGGCGGCAATGAGCAGTTCTTC
TRBJ2-3 NA TRBV6-5 NA CASSYSGTSSTDTQYF TGTGCCAGCAGTTACTCGGGGACTTCCAGCACAGATACGCAGTATTTT
TRBJ2-1 NA TRBV4-2 NA CASSQKESIHNEQFF TGTGCCAGCAGCCAAAAGGAGTCTATCCACAATGAGCAGTTCTTC
TRBJ2-5 NA TRBV28 NA CASTGREATQYF TGTGCCAGCACCGGGAGAGAGGCGACCCAGTACTTC
TRBJ2-1 NA TRBV27 once CASRLGSEGNEQFF TGTGCCAGCAGGCTGGGTAGCGAGGGGAATGAGCAGTTCTTC
TRBJ1-2 NA TRBV27 NA CASHPGQVFGNYGYTF TGTGCCAGCCACCCCGGCCAAGTTTTCGGAAACTATGGCTACACCTTC
TRBJ2-7 TRBD1 TRBV11-2 NA CASSWDRGGYEQYF TGTGCCAGCAGCTGGGACAGGGGGGGCTACGAGCAGTACTTC
TRBJ1-2 NA TRBV4-1 NA CASSQVSYGEYGYTF TGCGCCAGCAGCCAAGTGTCATATGGGGAATATGGCTACACCTTC
TRBJ2-1 TRBD2 TRBV30 NA CAWSLTSGRGNEQFF TGTGCCTGGAGCCTGACTAGCGGGAGGGGAAATGAGCAGTTCTTC
TRBJ2-7 TRBD2 TRBV14 NA CASRRTSGSYEQYF TGTGCCAGCAGACGGACTAGCGGGAGCTACGAGCAGTACTTC
TRBJ2-5 TRBD2 TRBV7-9 NA CASSPRLAGGGETQYF TGTGCCAGCAGCCCAAGACTAGCGGGAGGTGGGGAGACCCAGTACTTC
TRBJ2-6 NA TRBV7-8 once CASSLGVPDSLSGANVLTF TGTGCCAGCAGCTTAGGGGTACCAGACTCCCTTTCCGGGGCCAACGTCCTGACTTTC
TRBJ2-2 NA TRBV2 NA CASTPLEGGTGELFF TGTGCCAGCACCCCCCTGGAGGGAGGTACCGGGGAGCTGTTTTTT
TRBJ2-2 NA TRBV9 NA CASSVAPLGANTGELFF TGTGCCAGCAGCGTAGCCCCGCTAGGGGCGAACACCGGGGAGCTGTTTTTT
TRBJ2-7 NA TRBV6-5 NA CASTSGPKYEQYF TGTGCCAGCACCTCGGGACCGAAGTACGAGCAGTACTTC
TRBJ1-1 NA TRBV7-9 NA CASSPVLTEAFF TGTGCCAGCAGCCCGGTGTTGACTGAAGCTTTCTTT
TRBJ1-5 NA TRBV6-1 NA CASMIRGQPQHF TGTGCCAGCATGATCAGAGGCCAGCCCCAGCATTTT
TRBJ1-1 NA TRBV19 NA CASSIKGFSEAFF TGTGCCAGTAGTATCAAGGGCTTCAGTGAAGCTTTCTTT
TRBJ1-4 TRBD1 TRBV6-6 NA CASSYWTGEGEKLFF TGTGCCAGCAGTTACTGGACAGGGGAGGGTGAAAAACTGTTTTTT
TRBJ1-1 NA TRBV5-5 NA CASSLGPNTEAFF TGTGCCAGCAGCCTCGGACCTAACACTGAAGCTTTCTTT
TRBJ2-4 NA TRBV27 NA CASSLGGAKNIQYF TGTGCCAGCAGTTTAGGGGGAGCCAAAAACATTCAGTACTTC